This is a list of T cell receptor beta chains from one sample in a study of response to subunit inactivated influenza vaccine. TCRdb re-derived calls from the RT-PCR reads in MiXCR, one entry per CDR3 protein. The sample holds 500,000 to 600,000 distinct CDR3 sequences; 13% are singletons and the top ten take around 13%. The source was PBMCs from blood, collected 35 to 45 days after vaccination. The source of these receptors is a man over 45 who received an inactivated influenza vaccine. The CDR3 runs from the conserved cysteine through the conserved F or W. D genes are given only for firm matches. Clone sizes are given selectively: once, few, many, or a class where the clone is expanded.

J | D | size | V | CDR3 | DNA
TRBJ2-3 | TRBD2 | few | TRBV20-1 | CSARALLAGAPSATDTQYF | TGCAGTGCTAGAGCCCTACTAGCGGGGGCTCCCTCGGCGACAGATACGCAGTATTTT
TRBJ2-1 | TRBD1 | few | TRBV10-3 | CAISKGNRGTYNEQFF | TGTGCCATCAGCAAGGGGAACAGGGGCACCTACAATGAGCAGTTCTTC
TRBJ1-5 | NA | many | TRBV7-9 | CASSEDGSNQPQHF | TGTGCCAGCAGCGAAGACGGTAGCAATCAGCCCCAGCATTTT
TRBJ2-3 | NA | many | TRBV12-3/TRBV12-4 | CASSFSGRGTDTQYF | TGTGCCAGCAGTTTTTCGGGCAGGGGCACAGATACGCAGTATTTT
TRBJ2-5 | NA | few | TRBV12-3/TRBV12-4 | CASSQRGTEETQYF | TGTGCCAGCAGCCAAAGGGGGACCGAAGAGACCCAGTACTTC
TRBJ1-1 | NA | NA | TRBV7-7 | CASSRGANTEAFF | TGTGCTAGCAGCCGAGGGGCCAACACTGAAGCTTTCTTT
TRBJ1-2 | NA | NA | TRBV6-5 | CASSYSRDPKLGYTF | TGTGCCAGCAGTTACTCGAGGGACCCGAAGCTGGGGTACACCTTC
TRBJ1-1 | NA | few | TRBV20-1 | CSARERATEAFF | TGCAGTGCTAGAGAGCGCGCCACTGAAGCTTTCTTT
TRBJ2-5 | NA | NA | TRBV18 | CASSPKQETQYF | TGTGCCAGCTCACCAAAACAAGAGACCCAGTACTTC
TRBJ2-5 | TRBD2 | NA | TRBV20-1 | CSAPEASGRHEYF | TGCAGTGCCCCAGAGGCTAGCGGGAGACACGAGTACTTC
TRBJ1-3 | NA | few | TRBV12-3/TRBV12-4 | CASSSWGSGNTIYF | TGTGCCAGCAGTTCCTGGGGTAGTGGAAACACCATATATTTT
TRBJ1-2 | TRBD1 | NA | TRBV6-5 | CASSYSGGSGQGAGYGYTF | TGTGCCAGCAGTTACTCGGGGGGATCTGGACAGGGGGCAGGATATGGCTACACCTTC
TRBJ2-3 | TRBD1 | NA | TRBV2 | CASSERGGGTDTQYF | TGTGCCAGCAGTGAGAGAGGGGGCGGCACAGATACGCAGTATTTT
TRBJ2-4 | TRBD1 | few | TRBV30 | CAWRTGGLAKNIQYF | TGTGCCTGGAGAACAGGGGGATTAGCCAAAAACATTCAGTACTTC
TRBJ2-7 | NA | NA | TRBV30 | CAWRPGAREYEQYF | TGTGCCTGGAGGCCGGGTGCCCGAGAATACGAGCAGTACTTC
TRBJ1-2 | TRBD1 | few | TRBV6-1 | CASSEAGRGQGYTF | TGTGCCAGCAGTGAAGCGGGCAGGGGGCAGGGCTACACCTTC
TRBJ2-5 | NA | NA | TRBV12-2 | CASRLVAGPRGTQYF | TGTGCAAGTCGCTTAGTGGCGGGACCACGGGGAACCCAGTACTTC